This T cell receptor (beta chain) was found in a study of cytomegalovirus exposure and HLA in healthy donors. Whole-study context: A later analysis reported the 100 to 150 validation repertoires used the same platform as the 550 to 700 first-cohort repertoires. Whole-study results and caveats: The classifier was said to identify cytomegalovirus status with high specificity and sensitivity. Across donors, most TCRs were seen rarely, yet some public ones were widespread.

Notes on this clone: What it binds is unknown.

The data were produced by immunoSEQ multiplex PCR, yet TCRdb's version contains in-frame clones alone and is incomplete. The sample yields approximately 160,000 clones, 91% seen once. The origin of this receptor is a woman between 18 and 29 years old in good health and CMV-seropositive. Specimen: PBMCs.

CDR3 sequence (DNA): TGTGCCAGCTCGGGGGGGACTAGCGGCTCCTACGAGCAGTACTTC. This codes for CASSGGTSGSYEQYF. The V gene is TRBV6-1, the J gene TRBJ2-7; 11 nucleotides align to TRBD2. Germline assignment: CDR1 MNHNS and CDR2 SASEGT. The CDR3 has 15 residues. Trimming cost V 8 bases and J 0 bases; bases outside gene matches: 6.